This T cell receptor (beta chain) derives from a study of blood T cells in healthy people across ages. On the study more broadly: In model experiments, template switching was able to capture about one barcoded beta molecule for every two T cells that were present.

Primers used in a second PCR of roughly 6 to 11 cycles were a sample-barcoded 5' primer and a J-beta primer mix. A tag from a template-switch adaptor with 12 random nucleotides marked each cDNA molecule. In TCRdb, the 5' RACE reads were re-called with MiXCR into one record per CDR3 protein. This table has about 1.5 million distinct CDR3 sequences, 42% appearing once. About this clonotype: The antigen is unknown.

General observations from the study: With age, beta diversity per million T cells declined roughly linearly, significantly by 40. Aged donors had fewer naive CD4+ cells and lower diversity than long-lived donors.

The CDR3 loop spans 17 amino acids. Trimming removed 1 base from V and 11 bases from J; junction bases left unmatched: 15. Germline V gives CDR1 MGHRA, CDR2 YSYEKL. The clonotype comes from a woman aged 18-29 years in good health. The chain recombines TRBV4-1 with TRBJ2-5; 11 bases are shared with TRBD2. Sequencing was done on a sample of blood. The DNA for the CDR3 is TGCGCCAGCAGCCAAGGACTAGCGGGAAGACGGTACAATGAGCAGTACTTC. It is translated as CASSQGLAGRRYNEQYF.